This TCR beta chain was profiled in a study of cytomegalovirus exposure and HLA in healthy donors. Study-level information: Earlier work reported some 110 million unique TCR beta sequences from approximately 180 million T cells.

Primers: 60 Vbeta forward and 13 Jbeta reverse. Here immunoSEQ multiplex PCR was the method, and the copy in TCRdb shows in-frame clones only, minus some. Of approximately 180,000 clones in the sample, less than 85% were seen once. Overall study findings and caveats: Earlier analysis yielded a pattern in which most TCR beta V segments were productive about 87% or about 30% of the time. When analyzed later, the rates of TCR association showed variation by HLA locus, with DRB1 the most and HLA-C the fewest. A later analysis, which compared TCR beta chains of equal frequency, found the HLA-associated ones more clonally expanded.

A word on this clone: What it binds is unknown.

V lost 5 bases and J 0 bases, leaving 14 bases between the germline ends. Looked up from germline, CDR1 is LNHDA and CDR2 is SQIVND (reference sequence). The CDR3 loop spans 16 amino acids. The sample taken for sequencing was PBMCs. The receptor was derived from a young man in good health and CMV-seronegative. V usage is TRBV19 and J usage is TRBJ1-5; possible D gene TRBD1, 6 bases. CDR3 in DNA: TGTGCCAGTAGTCGTAGGGGGACACTTAGCAATCAGCCCCAGCATTTT. This gives the protein CASSRRGTLSNQPQHF.